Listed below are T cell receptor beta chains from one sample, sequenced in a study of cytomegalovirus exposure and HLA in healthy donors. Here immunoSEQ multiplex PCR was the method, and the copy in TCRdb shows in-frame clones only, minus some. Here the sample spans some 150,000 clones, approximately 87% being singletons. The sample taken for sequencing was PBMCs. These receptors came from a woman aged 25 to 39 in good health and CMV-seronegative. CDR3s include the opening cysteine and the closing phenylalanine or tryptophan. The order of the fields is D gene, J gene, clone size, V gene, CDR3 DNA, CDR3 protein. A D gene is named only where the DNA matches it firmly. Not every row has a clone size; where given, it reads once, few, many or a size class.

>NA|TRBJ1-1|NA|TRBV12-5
TGTGCTAGTGGTGCCGGACAGCCTGGTGAAGCTTTCTTT
CASGAGQPGEAFF
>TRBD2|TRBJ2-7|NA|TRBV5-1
TGCGCCAGCAGCTTGTTTGCGGGGGCCTACGAGCAGTACTTC
CASSLFAGAYEQYF
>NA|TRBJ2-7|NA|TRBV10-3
TGTGCCATCAGTGAGTCGGCGGGGGAGCAGTACTTC
CAISESAGEQYF
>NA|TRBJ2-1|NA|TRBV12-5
TGTGCTAGTGGTCCCTCGGCGTGGGCAACCTACAATGAGCAGTTCTTC
CASGPSAWATYNEQFF
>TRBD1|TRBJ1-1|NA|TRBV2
TGTGCCAGCAGTGAGGTGGGGACAGGTCCTTTCTTT
CASSEVGTGPFF
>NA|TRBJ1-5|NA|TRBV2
TGTGCCAGCTCTGGCGACAACAGGGTCAATCAGCCCCAGCATTTT
CASSGDNRVNQPQHF
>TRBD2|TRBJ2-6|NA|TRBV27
TGTGCCAGCAGTTTACGGGGGGCTGGGGCCAACGTCCTGACTTTC
CASSLRGAGANVLTF
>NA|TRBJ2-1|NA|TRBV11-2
TGTGCCAGCAGCTCGCAGGGGTGGGACAATGAGCAGTTCTTC
CASSSQGWDNEQFF
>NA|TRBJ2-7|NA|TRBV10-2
TGCGCCAGCAGTCCGGGTCTTCCCCACGAGCAGTACTTC
CASSPGLPHEQYF
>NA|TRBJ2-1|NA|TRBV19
TGTGCCAGTAGTATGGCGGCCGGGGCCTACAATGAGCAGTTCTTC
CASSMAAGAYNEQFF
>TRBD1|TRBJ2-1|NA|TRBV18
TGTGCCAGCTCACCACCCGGGACAGGGGGGGACAATGAGCAGTTCTTC
CASSPPGTGGDNEQFF
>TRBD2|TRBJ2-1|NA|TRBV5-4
TGTGCCAGCAGCTTGGGAGCGGGGGGGCCAATCGATGAGCAGTTCTTC
CASSLGAGGPIDEQFF
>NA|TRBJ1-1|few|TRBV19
TGTGCCAGTAGTACCCATCGGGGGGCGGACACTGAAGCTTTCTTT
CASSTHRGADTEAFF
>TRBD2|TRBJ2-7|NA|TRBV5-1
TGCGCCAGCAGCTTGGCTAGCGGGGGGACCGAGCAGTACTTC
CASSLASGGTEQYF
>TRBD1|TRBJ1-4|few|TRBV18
TGTGCCAGCTCACCCTTAACAGGGGGTGGAGAAAAACTGTTTTTT
CASSPLTGGGEKLFF
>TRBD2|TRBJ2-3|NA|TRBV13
TGTGCCAGCAGCTTATTCCTAGCGGGGGCTAGCGGCACAGATACGCAGTATTTT
CASSLFLAGASGTDTQYF
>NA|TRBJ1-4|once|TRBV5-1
TGCGCCAGCAGCTTGGCCGCGGCAGTAATTCGGCCTGAAAAACTGTTTTTT
CASSLAAAVIRPEKLFF
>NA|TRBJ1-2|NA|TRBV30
TGTGCCTGGAGATCCTTCGGCGGCGAAACCTTCTATGGCTACACCTTC
CAWRSFGGETFYGYTF
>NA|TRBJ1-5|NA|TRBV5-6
TGTGCCAGCAGCCCGGAGCATAGCGGGGGAAGGGGCAATCAGCCCCAGCATTTT
CASSPEHSGGRGNQPQHF
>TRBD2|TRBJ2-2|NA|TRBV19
TGTGCCAGTAACGGGGGGGCGAACACCGGGGAGCTGTTTTTT
CASNGGANTGELFF
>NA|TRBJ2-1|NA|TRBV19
TGTGCCAGTACTCCTCCTAAAGGGACAAAGAGCTACAATGAGCAGTTCTTC
CASTPPKGTKSYNEQFF
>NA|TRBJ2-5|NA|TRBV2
TGTGCCAGCAGTGACGCCAGGGGGGAAGAGACCCAGTACTTC
CASSDARGEETQYF
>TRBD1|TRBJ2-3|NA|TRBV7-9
TGTGCCAGCAGCAGGACAGGGGCAGTTACGCAGTATTTT
CASSRTGAVTQYF
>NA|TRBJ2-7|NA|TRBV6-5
TGTGCCAGCAGTTACACGGCTAGCTCCTACGAGCAGTACTTC
CASSYTASSYEQYF
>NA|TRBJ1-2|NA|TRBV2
TGTGCCAGCAGTGAAGTAGGAGGGATTGAGGGATATGGCTACACCTTC
CASSEVGGIEGYGYTF
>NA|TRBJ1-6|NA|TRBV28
TGTGCCAGCAGTAGGGGGGGGGCGGTGGATTCACCCCTCCACTTT
CASSRGGAVDSPLHF
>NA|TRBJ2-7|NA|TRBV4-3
TGCGCCAGCGCACTCGACAGAAACCCCGTTAACGAGCAGTACTTC
CASALDRNPVNEQYF
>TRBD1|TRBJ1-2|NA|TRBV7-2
TGTGCCAGCAGCGTCGTAGGAAGGGGGCTATTAGATGGCTACACCTTC
CASSVVGRGLLDGYTF
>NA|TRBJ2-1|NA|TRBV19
TGTGCCAGTAGTATAGTCCTTGGAGCTACATCTTCTTGGGATGAGCAGTTCTTC
CASSIVLGATSSWDEQFF
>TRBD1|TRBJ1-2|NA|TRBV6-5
TGTGCCAGCAGACAGCCGGGACAGGGATATGGCTACACCTTC
CASRQPGQGYGYTF
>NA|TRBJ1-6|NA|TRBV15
TGTGCCACCAGCAGAGATCGATCAGGGGACGGTTCACCCCTCCACTTT
CATSRDRSGDGSPLHF
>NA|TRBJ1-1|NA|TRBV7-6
TGTGCCAGCAGCTTCGAGTTGGACACTGAAGCTTTCTTT
CASSFELDTEAFF
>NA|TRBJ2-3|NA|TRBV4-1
TGCGCCAGCAGCCAATTCTCTTCGGATACGCAGTATTTT
CASSQFSSDTQYF
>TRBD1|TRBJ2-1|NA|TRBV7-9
TGTGCCAGCAGCCCACCGGGACAGGGGTATAATGAGCAGTTCTTC
CASSPPGQGYNEQFF
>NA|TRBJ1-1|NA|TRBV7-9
TGTGCCAGCAGCTTCCTCCGGCTAGAAGGAACTGAAGCTTTCTTT
CASSFLRLEGTEAFF
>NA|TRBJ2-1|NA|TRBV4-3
TGCGCCAGCAGCCAAGATTCGGTGGTAAGCTCCTACAATGAGCAGTTCTTC
CASSQDSVVSSYNEQFF
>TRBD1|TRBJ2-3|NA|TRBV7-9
TGTGCCAGCAGCCCGAGGGGGCCAGGGGTCACAGATACGCAGTATTTT
CASSPRGPGVTDTQYF
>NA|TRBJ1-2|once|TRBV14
TGTGCCAGCAGCCAAGGGTTTTGGGGGCAGAGCGGCTACACCTTC
CASSQGFWGQSGYTF
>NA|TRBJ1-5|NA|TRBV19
TGTGCCAGTAGTCCGCTAGGGGCCGCAATTAGCAATCAGCCCCAGCATTTT
CASSPLGAAISNQPQHF
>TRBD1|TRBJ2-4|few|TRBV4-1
TGCGCCAGCCAAGCAGACAGGGATTCCGGCATTCAGTACTTC
CASQADRDSGIQYF
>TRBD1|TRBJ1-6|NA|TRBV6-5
TGTGCCAGCAGTGACAGGGGGCAGGCACCCCTCCACTTT
CASSDRGQAPLHF
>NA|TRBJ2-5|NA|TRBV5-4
TGTGCCAGCAGCTTGTTGTTGGGCAGACAAGAGACCCAGTACTTC
CASSLLLGRQETQYF
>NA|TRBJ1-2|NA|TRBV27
TGTGCCAGCAGCTGGAGCATGAACTATGGCTACACCTTC
CASSWSMNYGYTF
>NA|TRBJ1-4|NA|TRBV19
TGTGCCAGTAGATCAGAAACTAATGAAAAACTGTTTTTT
CASRSETNEKLFF
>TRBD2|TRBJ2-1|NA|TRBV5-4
TGTGCCAGCAGCCCCGAGGTAGCGGGGGTTTACAATGAGCAGTTCTTC
CASSPEVAGVYNEQFF
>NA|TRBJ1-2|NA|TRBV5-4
TGTGCCAGCAGCAGAGCAACGGGCCACGGAGGAGGTGGCTACACCTTC
CASSRATGHGGGGYTF
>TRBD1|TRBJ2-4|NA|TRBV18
TGTGCCAGCTCACCACTCGGGACAGAGCTTCTTGCCAAAAACATTCAGTACTTC
CASSPLGTELLAKNIQYF
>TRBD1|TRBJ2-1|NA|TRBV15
TGTGCCACCAGCAGAGACCGGGACAGATCCTACAATGAGCAGTTCTTC
CATSRDRDRSYNEQFF
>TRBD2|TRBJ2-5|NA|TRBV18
TGTGCCAGCTCACCACCCGTTAACAGCGGGGGGCAGGAGACCCAGTACTTC
CASSPPVNSGGQETQYF
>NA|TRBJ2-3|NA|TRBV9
TGTGCCAGCAGCGTAGGTCCAGACACAGATACGCAGTATTTT
CASSVGPDTDTQYF
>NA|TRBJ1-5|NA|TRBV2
TGTGCCAGCAGTCTCGGGGTAGGCAATCAGCCCCAGCATTTT
CASSLGVGNQPQHF
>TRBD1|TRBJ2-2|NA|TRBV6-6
TGTGCCAGCAGTTACTTCGGACAGGGTCCCACCGGGGAGCTGTTTTTT
CASSYFGQGPTGELFF
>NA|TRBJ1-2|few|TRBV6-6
TGTGCCACCACCCGGGGTTGGGACTATGGCTACACCTTC
CATTRGWDYGYTF
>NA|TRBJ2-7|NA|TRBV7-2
TGTGCCAGCAGCTTCTCCAGTCTCGAGCAGTACTTC
CASSFSSLEQYF
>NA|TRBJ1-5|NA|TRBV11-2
TGTGCCAGCAGCTCATCAGGGTTCGGGCAGCCCCAGCATTTT
CASSSSGFGQPQHF